Each of the 7 T cell receptor beta chains below was sequenced from the same sample in a study of T cell responses to AZD1222 COVID-19 vaccine (dated by TCRdb to about 2021). The time point label, read with the paper, signifies: baseline before first vaccination. Preparation of the library involved the immunoSEQ multiplex PCR assay. Here the immuneACCESS table is served through TCRdb, limited to in-frame sequences with V and J called. Missing clones are a known gap in these copies; in checked studies unresolved V genes cover under half, and the rest lacks a known reason. This sample comprises around 100,000 clones, 84% of them detected only once. The top ten clonotypes cover about 9.5% of the sample. Source: peripheral blood, taken on day 0 of AZD1222 vaccination. These receptors all stem from an adult in good health.

V is TRBV10-3 and J is TRBJ2-2; D possibly corresponds to TRBD2 (5 bases). With 0 bases removed from V and 4 bases from J, the gap between germline ends came to 9 bases. CDR1 is ENHRY, CDR2 SYGVKD, per germline. This CDR3 region has 15 residues. The CDR3 region has the DNA TGTGCCATCAGTGAGTCTTGGGCGGGCACCGGGGAGCTGTTTTTT. Translated, it gives CAISESWAGTGELFF.

The rearrangement joins TRBV18 to TRBJ2-2; 9 bases fit TRBD1. There are 15 residues in the CDR3. V lost 3 bases, J lost 7 bases, and 6 bases stayed unmatched. Looked up from germline, CDR1 is KGHSH and CDR2 is LQKENI. The CDR3 DNA reads as TGTGCCAGCTCACCGCTCCGACAGGGGGTCGGGGAGCTGTTTTTT. Translated: CASSPLRQGVGELFF.

The chain recombines TRBV27 with TRBJ2-7, with a possible D match to TRBD1 (6 bases). The V end was cut by 0 bases, the J end by 2 bases, with 11 bases between. The germline gives CDR1 MNHEY, CDR2 SMNVEV (reference sequence). CDR3 length equals 15 residues. CDR3 residues: CASSLSNRAAYEQYF. In DNA, the CDR3 is TGTGCCAGCAGTTTATCGAACAGGGCGGCCTACGAGCAGTACTTC.

This clone was picked up one time. This chain connects TRBV5-4 to TRBJ2-5; 9 bases fit TRBD2. Germline V CDR1 and CDR2: SGHNT, YYREEE (reference sequence). There are 15 residues in the CDR3. The V segment lost 4 bases and the J segment 5 bases; nucleotides outside the gene matches: 9. CDR3 protein: CASSPPAGGTETQYF. CDR3 sequence (DNA): TGTGCCAGCAGCCCTCCAGCGGGGGGAACGGAGACCCAGTACTTC.

This chain connects TRBV9 to TRBJ1-1; the D gene is possibly TRBD1 (5 bases). The CDR3 has 14 amino acids. V was trimmed by 1 base and J by 11 bases, leaving 18 bases between them. Germline V gene sequence: CDR1 SGDLS, CDR2 YYNGEE. The CDR3 is CASSVTIEGNRAFF. In nucleotides, the CDR3 is TGTGCCAGCAGCGTAACTATAGAGGGTAACAGGGCTTTCTTT.

The chain combines TRBV7-9 with TRBJ1-1, with unresolved D. V lost 2 bases to trimming and J lost 4 bases, with 14 bases between them. Germline CDR1 and CDR2: SEHNR and FQNEAQ (reference sequence). The CDR3 is made up of 15 amino acids. Written as DNA, the CDR3 is TGTGCCAGCAGCTTACGGGGAGGAGGTAGCACTGAAGCTTTCTTT. As protein: CASSLRGGGSTEAFF.

The chain has TRBV28 and TRBJ2-1, with 8 bases fitting TRBD2. The CDR3 spans 16 residues. Germline loops: CDR1 MDHEN, CDR2 SYDVKM. The junction had 12 bases not matched to a gene; V was cut back by 5 bases and J by 6 bases. The CDR3 sequence: CASSPRGLAGANEQFF. The CDR3 coding sequence is TGTGCCAGCAGTCCCCGAGGGCTAGCGGGCGCCAATGAGCAGTTCTTC.